This record looks at one TCR beta chain sequence and its context. Antigen: not known. These data come from a study of beta chain features in type 1 diabetes. General study results and limits: TCRB CDR3s from Type 1 diabetes patients were moderately but significantly shorter in all four CD4+ subsets. Resolution of whether HLA type affects TCRB rearrangement was not achieved here. VDJ junctions sequenced from type 1 diabetes patients showed fewer insertions and more deletions.

TCRB transcripts that were expressed got sequenced, as all of the isolated RNA had been reverse transcribed. The protocol was immunoSEQ multiplex PCR, while the TCRdb copy is restricted to in-frame clones and leaves out a portion. Of some 120,000 clones in the sample, roughly 17% were seen once. Cells sorted by CD45RO/CCR7/CD25/CD127/CD95/CD27 comprised CD4+ naive, central memory, regulatory and stem cell-like memory cells. Sorted populations were all over 95% pure. Source material: central memory CD4+ T cells from blood. The receptor's source is a young man with type 1 diabetes.

CDR3 protein: CASSEKSGTPGEQYF. CDR3 nucleotide sequence: TGTGCCAGCAGTGAAAAGAGCGGGACGCCGGGCGAGCAGTACTTC. The rearrangement uses TRBV2 and TRBJ2-7; 7 positions agree with TRBD2. CDR1 SNHLY and CDR2 FYNNEI come from the germline V gene. The V segment lost 2 bases and the J segment 6 bases; nucleotides outside the gene matches: 10. This CDR3 has 15 residues.